This T cell receptor (beta chain) was found in a study of cytomegalovirus exposure and HLA in healthy donors (dated by TCRdb to about 2017). Background for the entire study: The 650 to 750 repertoires of the first cohort and the 95 to 150 validation repertoires were produced on the same platform, according to a later analysis. To predict cytomegalovirus infection status, the study combined high-throughput TCR immunosequencing, statistical association of individual TCRs with disease status, and machine learning. In addition to the first cohort of several hundred subjects, a separate validation cohort of 100 to 150 different subjects was used. The study aimed to test whether signatures of past pathogen exposure could be identified by cataloging public T cell receptors. The investigation overall reported the following: Most TCR sequences were observed very rarely across donors, whereas some public TCRs were present in many individuals. In a later analysis, TCRs clustered in the first cohort were found to also tend to co-occur in the 120 or so validation repertoires, with about 93% of cluster scores above 0. In the study, some 160 TCR beta chains were listed as associated with cytomegalovirus. According to the authors, the approach could potentially be generalized to other disease states and immunological phenotypes. The classifier was reported to diagnose cytomegalovirus status with high specificity and sensitivity in both the original and validation cohorts. A later analysis had no HLA typing for the validation cohort, so co-occurrence there was scored across all 130 or so repertoires. In vitro tests confirmed that a few of the cytomegalovirus-associated TCR beta chains recognize cytomegalovirus antigens.

Separate from the approximately 730-subject first cohort, the validation cohort of about 130 subjects was the group to which the donors belonged. Deletion took 6 bases off V and 0 bases off J, with a span of 17 bases between the germline ends. From the cysteine up to the phenylalanine, the CDR3 has a length of 16 residues. CDR3 DNA is the only sequence kept; it has 48 bases, read in frame from the first base. CDR1 and CDR2, per the germline V gene, are MDHEN and SYDVKM. Preparation of the library involved the immunoSEQ multiplex PCR assay. Concerning the study's data processing: A statistical classification framework was developed to diagnose cytomegalovirus status using the catalog of TCR beta chain sequences. TCRdb holds this immuneACCESS table with in-frame rearrangements only. Some clones are missing; in checked studies, unresolved V genes explain under half, and the rest has no known cause. V, J and clone size derive from that table, while D and trimming were established from the DNA sequence. The table for this sample lists fewer than 120,000 clones; about nine tenths of them were counted only once. Of the sample, approximately 1.9% is held by the ten largest clones.

Concerning this clone: What this receptor recognizes is not known. No much larger clone is present one base from it, and per-base qualities are unavailable.

The receptor was derived from a woman aged 18-30 years in good health and CMV-seronegative. The sequenced sample was PBMCs. The rearranged segments are TRBV28 and TRBJ1-1, with a weak D call of TRBD1 (6 bases match). The CDR3 loop reads CASSSTGGQMNTEAFF. The DNA reads as follows: TGTGCCAGCAGCTCGACCGGGGGGCAAATGAACACTGAAGCTTTCTTT. Extended through the reference TRBV28 and TRBJ1-1 proteins, this CDR3 yields the full variable domain: DVKVTQSSRYLVKRTGEKVFLECVQDMDHENMFWYRQDPGLGLRLIYFSYDVKMKEKGDIPEGYSVSREKKERFSLILESASTNQTSMYLCASSSTGGQMNTEAFFGQGTRLTVV.